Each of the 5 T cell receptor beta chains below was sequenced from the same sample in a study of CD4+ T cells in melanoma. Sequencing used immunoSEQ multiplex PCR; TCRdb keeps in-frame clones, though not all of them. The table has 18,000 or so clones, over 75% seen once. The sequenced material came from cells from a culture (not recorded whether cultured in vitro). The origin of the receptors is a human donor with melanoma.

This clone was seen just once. The CDR3: CASSARGTSGGASTDTQYF. The CDR3, as DNA: TGTGCCAGTAGTGCCCGCGGGACTAGCGGGGGAGCTAGCACAGATACGCAGTATTTT. V is TRBV19 and J is TRBJ2-3; 14 bases agree with TRBD2. The junction had 10 bases not matched to a gene; V was cut back by 5 bases and J by 0 bases. The CDR3 length is 19 residues. The germline gives CDR1 LNHDA, CDR2 SQIVND (reference sequence).

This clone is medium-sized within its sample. The CDR3 loop is CASSLGSGFYNSPLHF. CDR3 nucleotide sequence: TGTGCCAGCAGCTTAGGATCGGGTTTCTATAATTCACCCCTCCACTTT. The chain uses TRBV7-9 and TRBJ1-6; D uncertain. Trimming removed 1 base at V and 3 bases at J, with 10 bases between. The CDR3 contains 16 residues. CDR1 SEHNR and CDR2 FQNEAQ come from the germline V gene (reference sequence).

The CDR3 is CASRFQETQYF. The CDR3 DNA sequence: TGTGCCAGCCGATTTCAAGAGACCCAGTACTTC. The chain combines TRBV2 with TRBJ2-5; D unclear. Looked up from germline, CDR1 is SNHLY and CDR2 is FYNNEI. V lost 8 bases and J lost 2, with 6 bases in between. The CDR3 contains 11 residues.

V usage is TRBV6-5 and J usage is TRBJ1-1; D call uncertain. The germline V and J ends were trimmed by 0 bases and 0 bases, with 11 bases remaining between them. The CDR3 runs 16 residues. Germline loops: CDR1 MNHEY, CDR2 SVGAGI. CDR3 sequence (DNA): TGTGCCAGCAGTTACTCCTGGCGTTCCATGAACACTGAAGCTTTCTTT. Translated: CASSYSWRSMNTEAFF.

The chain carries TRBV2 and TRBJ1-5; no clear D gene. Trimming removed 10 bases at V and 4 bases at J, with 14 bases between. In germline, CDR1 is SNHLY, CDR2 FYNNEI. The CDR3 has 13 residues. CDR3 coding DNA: TGTGCCACTAAAGCGAGAGAGAATCAGCCCCAGCATTTT. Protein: CATKARENQPQHF.